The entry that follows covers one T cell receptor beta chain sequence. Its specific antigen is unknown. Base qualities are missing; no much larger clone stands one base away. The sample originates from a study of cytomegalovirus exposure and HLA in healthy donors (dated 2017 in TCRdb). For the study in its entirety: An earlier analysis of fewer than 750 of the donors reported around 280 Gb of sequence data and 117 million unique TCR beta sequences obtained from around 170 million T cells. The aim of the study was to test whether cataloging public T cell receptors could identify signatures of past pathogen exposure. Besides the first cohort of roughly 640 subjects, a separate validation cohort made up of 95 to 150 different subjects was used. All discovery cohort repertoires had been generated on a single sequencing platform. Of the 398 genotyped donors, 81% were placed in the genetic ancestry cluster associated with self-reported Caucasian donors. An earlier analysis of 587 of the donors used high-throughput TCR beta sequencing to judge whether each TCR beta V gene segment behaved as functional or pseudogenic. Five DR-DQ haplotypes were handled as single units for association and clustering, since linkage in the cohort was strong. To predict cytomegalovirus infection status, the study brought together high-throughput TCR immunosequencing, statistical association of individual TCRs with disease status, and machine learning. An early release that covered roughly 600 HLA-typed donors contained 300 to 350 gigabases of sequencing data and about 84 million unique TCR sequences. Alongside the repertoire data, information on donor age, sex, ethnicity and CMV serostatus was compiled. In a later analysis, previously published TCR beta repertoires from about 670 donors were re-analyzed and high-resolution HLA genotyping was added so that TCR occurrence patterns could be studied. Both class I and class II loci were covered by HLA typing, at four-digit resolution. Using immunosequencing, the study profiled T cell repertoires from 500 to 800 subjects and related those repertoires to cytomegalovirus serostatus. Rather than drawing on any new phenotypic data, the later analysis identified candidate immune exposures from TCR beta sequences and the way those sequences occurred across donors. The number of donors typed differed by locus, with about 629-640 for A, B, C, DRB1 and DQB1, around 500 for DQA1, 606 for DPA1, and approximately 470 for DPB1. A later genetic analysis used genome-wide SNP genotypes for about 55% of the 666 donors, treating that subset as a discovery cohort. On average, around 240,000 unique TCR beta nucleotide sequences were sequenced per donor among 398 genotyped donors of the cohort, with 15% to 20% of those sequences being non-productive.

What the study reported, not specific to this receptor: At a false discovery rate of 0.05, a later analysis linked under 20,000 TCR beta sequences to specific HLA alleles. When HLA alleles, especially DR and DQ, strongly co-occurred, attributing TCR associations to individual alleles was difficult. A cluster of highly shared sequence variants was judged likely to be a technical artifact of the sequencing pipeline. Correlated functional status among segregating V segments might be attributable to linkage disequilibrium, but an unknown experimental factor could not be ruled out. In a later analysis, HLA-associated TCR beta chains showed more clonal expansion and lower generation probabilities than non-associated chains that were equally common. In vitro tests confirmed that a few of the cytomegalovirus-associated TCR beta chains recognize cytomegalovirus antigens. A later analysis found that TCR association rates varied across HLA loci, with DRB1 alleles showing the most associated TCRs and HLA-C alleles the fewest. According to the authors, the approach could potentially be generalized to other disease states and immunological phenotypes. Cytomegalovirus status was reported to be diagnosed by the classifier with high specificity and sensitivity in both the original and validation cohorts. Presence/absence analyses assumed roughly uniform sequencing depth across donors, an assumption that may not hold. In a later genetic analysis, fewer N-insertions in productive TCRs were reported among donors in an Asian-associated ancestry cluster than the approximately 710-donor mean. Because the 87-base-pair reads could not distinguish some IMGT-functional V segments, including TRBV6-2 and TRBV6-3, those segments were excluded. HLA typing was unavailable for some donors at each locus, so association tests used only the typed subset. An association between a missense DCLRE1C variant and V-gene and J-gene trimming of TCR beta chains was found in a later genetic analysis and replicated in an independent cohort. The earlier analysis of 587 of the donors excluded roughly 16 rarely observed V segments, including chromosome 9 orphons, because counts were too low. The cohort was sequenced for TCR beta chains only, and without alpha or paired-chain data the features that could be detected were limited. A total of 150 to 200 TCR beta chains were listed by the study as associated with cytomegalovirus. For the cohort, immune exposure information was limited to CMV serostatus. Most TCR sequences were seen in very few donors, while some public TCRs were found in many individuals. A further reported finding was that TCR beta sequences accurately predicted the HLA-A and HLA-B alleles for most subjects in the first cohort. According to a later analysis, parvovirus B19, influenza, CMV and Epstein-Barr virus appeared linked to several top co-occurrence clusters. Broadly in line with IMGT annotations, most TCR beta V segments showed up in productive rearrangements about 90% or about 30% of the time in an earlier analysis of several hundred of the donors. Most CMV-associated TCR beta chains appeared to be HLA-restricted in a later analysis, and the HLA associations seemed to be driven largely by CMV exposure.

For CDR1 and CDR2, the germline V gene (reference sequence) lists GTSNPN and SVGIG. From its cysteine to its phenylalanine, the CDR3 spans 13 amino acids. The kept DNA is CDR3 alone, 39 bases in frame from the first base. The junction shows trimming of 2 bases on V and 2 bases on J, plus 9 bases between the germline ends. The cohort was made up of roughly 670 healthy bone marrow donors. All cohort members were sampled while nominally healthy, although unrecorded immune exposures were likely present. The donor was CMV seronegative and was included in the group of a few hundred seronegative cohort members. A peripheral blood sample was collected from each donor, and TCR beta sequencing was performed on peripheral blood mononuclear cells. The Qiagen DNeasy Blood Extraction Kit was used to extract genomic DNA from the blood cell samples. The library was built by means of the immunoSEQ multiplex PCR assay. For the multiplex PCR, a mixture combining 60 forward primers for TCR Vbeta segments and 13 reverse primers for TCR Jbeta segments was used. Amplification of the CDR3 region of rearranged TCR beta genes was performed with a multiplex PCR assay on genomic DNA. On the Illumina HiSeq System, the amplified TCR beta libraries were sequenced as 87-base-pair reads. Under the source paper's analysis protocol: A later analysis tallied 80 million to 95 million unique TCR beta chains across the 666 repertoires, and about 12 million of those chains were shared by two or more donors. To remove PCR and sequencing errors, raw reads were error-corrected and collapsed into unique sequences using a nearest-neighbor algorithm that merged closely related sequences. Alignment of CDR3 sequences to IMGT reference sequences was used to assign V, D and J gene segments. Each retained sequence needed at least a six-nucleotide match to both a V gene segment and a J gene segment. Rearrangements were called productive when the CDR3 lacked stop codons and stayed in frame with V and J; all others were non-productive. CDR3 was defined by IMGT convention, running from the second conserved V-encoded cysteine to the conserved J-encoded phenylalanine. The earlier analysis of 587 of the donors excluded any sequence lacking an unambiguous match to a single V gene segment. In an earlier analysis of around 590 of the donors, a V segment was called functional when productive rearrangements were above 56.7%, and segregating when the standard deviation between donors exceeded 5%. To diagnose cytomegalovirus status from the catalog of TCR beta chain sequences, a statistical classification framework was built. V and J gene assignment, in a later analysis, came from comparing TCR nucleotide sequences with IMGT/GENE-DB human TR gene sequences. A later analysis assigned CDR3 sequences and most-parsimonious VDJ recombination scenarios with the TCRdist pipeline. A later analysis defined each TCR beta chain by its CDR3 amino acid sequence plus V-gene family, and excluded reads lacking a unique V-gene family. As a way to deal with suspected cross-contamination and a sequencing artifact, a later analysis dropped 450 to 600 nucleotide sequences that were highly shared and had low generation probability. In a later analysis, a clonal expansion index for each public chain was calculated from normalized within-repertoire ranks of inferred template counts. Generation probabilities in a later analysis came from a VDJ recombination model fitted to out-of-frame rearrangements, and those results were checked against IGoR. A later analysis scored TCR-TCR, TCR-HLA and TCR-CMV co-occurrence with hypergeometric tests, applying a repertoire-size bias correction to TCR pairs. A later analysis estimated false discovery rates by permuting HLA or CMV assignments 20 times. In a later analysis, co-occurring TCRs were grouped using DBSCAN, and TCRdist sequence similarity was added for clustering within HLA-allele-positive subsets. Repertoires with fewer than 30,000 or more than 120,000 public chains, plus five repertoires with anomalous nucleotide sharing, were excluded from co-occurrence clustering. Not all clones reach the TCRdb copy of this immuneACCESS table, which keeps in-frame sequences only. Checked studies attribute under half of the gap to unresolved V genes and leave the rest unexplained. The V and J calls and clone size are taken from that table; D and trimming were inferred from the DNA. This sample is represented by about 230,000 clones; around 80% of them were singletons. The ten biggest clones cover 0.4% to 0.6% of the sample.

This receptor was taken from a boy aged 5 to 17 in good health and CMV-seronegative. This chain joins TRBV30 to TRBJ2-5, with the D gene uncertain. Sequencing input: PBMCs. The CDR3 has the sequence CAWSIRRQETQYF. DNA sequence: TGTGCCTGGAGTATCCGGAGACAAGAGACCCAGTACTTC.